The source of this TCR beta chain is a study of T-cell reconstitution after alpha-beta-depleted transplantation in children. General study points: By about two months after transplant, alpha-beta T cells reportedly arose from several hundred graft clones that had expanded. Newly produced T cells mostly provided counts and TCRbeta diversity after one year, as hyperexpanded clones declined.

Preparation of the TCRbeta library involved a method that used unique molecular identifiers. TCRdb processed the PCR reads anew with MiXCR; each CDR3 protein has one entry. The table lists 250,000 to 300,000 distinct CDR3 sequences, approximately 7.3% of them singletons. Ten or more counts support this clonotype. Antigen: not known. The CDR3 contains 12 residues. V was pared by 5 bases and J by 2 bases, with 9 bases between. Germline V gene lookup returns CDR1 SQVTM and CDR2 ANQGSEA. Sequencing used peripheral blood, obtained 360 days after TCRalphabeta/CD19-depleted stem cell transplant. This chain uses TRBV29-1 with TRBJ2-5; no clear D gene. The sequence was obtained from a female patient aged 2 to 10 who had a stem cell transplant for Fanconi anemia, so the T cells may come from the graft donor. The CDR3 region is CSVKVGQETQYF. CDR3 sequence (DNA): TGCAGCGTTAAGGTTGGGCAAGAGACCCAGTACTTC.